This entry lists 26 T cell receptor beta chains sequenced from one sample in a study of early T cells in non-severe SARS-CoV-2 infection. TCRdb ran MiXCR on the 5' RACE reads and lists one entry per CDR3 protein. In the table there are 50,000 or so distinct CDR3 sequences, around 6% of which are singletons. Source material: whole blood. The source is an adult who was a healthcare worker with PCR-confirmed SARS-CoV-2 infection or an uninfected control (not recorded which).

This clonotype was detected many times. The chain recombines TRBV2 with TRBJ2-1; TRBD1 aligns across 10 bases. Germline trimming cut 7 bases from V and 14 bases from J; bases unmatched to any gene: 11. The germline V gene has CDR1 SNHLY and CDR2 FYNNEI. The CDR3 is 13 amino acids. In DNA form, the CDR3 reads TGTGCCAGCACTCTTTTTATTGGGACAGGGGAGTTCTTC. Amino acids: CASTLFIGTGEFF. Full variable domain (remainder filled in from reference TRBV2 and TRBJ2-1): EPEVTQTPSHQVTQMGQEVILRCVPISNHLYFYWYRQILGQKVEFLVSFYNNEISEKSEIFDDQFSVERPDGSNFTLKIRSTKLEDSAMYFCASTLFIGTGEFFGPGTRLTVL.

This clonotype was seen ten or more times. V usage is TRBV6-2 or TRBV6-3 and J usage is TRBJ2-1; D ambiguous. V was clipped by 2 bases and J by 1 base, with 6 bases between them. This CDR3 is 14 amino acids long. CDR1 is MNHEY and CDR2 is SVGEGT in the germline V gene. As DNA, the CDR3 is TGTGCCAGCAGTTACGGAAGTTCCTACAATGAGCAGTTCTTC. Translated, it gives CASSYGSSYNEQFF.

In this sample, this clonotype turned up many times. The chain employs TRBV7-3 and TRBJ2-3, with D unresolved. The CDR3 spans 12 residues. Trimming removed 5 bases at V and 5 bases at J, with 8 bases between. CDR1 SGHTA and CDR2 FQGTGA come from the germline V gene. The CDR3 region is CASSRLGDTQYF. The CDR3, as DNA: TGTGCCAGCAGCCGGTTAGGAGATACGCAGTATTTT.

Here the CDR3 reads CASSRGRGTEAFF. The CDR3 DNA reads TGTGCCAGCAGCCGGGGACGTGGGACTGAAGCTTTCTTT. This rearrangement joins TRBV6-5 to TRBJ1-1; tentative D call: TRBD1 (5 bases). The CDR3 extends over 13 amino acids. Per germline, CDR1 MNHEY and CDR2 SVGAGI. V shed 6 bases and J shed 5 bases, with 13 bases lying between them.

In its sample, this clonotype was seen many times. The CDR3 DNA sequence: TGTGCCAGCAGTTTACCCGCAGGGGGATGGTCCTACGAGCAGTACTTC. Amino acids: CASSLPAGGWSYEQYF. The chain uses TRBV28 and TRBJ2-7; 7 nucleotides align to TRBD1. The germline CDR1 and CDR2 sequences are MDHEN and SYDVKM. With V trimmed by 2 bases and J by 1 base, 8 bases remained unmatched. CDR3 length: 16 amino acids. Drawing the rest from reference TRBV28 and TRBJ2-7, the complete variable domain is DVKVTQSSRYLVKRTGEKVFLECVQDMDHENMFWYRQDPGLGLRLIYFSYDVKMKEKGDIPEGYSVSREKKERFSLILESASTNQTSMYLCASSLPAGGWSYEQYFGPGTRLTVT.

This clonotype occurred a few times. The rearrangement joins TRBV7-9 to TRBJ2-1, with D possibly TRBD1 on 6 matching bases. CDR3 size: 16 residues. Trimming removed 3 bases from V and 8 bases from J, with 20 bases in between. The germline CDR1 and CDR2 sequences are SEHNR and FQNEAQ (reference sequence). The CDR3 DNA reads TGTGCCAGCAGCTTGAAGGACAGCACCAAGGAAGATGAGCAGTTCTTC. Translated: CASSLKDSTKEDEQFF. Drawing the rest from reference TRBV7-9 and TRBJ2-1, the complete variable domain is DTGVSQNPRHKITKRGQNVTFRCDPISEHNRLYWYRQTLGQGPEFLTYFQNEAQLEKSRLLSDRFSAERPKGSFSTLEIQRTEQGDSAMYLCASSLKDSTKEDEQFFGPGTRLTVL.

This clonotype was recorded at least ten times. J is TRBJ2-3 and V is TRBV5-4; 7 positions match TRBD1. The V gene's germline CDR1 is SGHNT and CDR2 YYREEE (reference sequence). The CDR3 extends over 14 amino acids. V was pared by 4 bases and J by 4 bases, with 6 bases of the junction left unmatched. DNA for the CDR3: TGTGCCAGCAGCGGGGCAGGGGGTGCAGATACGCAGTATTTT. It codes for CASSGAGGADTQYF.

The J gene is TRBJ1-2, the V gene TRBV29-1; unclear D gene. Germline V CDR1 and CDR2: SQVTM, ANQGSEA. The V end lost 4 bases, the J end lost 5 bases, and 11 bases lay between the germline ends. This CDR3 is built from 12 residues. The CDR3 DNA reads TGCAGCGTTGTAATGGCAGAATATGGCTACACCTTC. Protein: CSVVMAEYGYTF. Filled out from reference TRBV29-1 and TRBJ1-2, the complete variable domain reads SAVISQKPSRDICQRGTSLTIQCQVDSQVTMMFWYRQQPGQSLTLIATANQGSEATYESGFVIDKFPISRPNLTFSTLTVSNMSPEDSSIYLCSVVMAEYGYTFGSGTRLTVV.

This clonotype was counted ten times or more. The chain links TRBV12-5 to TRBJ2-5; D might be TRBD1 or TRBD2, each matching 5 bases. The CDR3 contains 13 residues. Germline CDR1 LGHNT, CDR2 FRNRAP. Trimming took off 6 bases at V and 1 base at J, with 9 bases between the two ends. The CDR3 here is CASGGPPQETQYF. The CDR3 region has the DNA TGTGCTAGTGGGGGACCTCCCCAAGAGACCCAGTACTTC.

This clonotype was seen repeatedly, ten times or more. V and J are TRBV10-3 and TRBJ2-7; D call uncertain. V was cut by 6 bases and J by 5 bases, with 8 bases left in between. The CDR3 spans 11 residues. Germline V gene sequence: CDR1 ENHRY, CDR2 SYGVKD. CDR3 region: CAIRVLDEQYF. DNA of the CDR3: TGTGCCATCAGGGTTTTAGACGAGCAGTACTTC.

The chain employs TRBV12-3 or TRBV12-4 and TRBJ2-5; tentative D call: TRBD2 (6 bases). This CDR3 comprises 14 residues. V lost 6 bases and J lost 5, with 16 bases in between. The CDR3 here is CASRPGGRGETQYF. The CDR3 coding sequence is TGTGCCAGCAGGCCCGGGGGAAGAGGCGAGACCCAGTACTTC.

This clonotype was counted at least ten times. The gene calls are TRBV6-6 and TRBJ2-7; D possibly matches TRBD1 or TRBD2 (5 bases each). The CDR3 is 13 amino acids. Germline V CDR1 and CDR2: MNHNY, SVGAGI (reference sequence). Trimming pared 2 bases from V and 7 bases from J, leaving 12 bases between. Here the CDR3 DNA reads TGTGCCAGCAGTTACCCGGGGACCCCAGAGCAGTACTTC. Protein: CASSYPGTPEQYF.

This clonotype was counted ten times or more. CDR3 protein: CASSPGWSSNQPQHF. The CDR3 nucleotides are TGTGCCAGCAGCCCCGGTTGGAGTAGCAATCAGCCCCAGCATTTT. The V gene is TRBV7-2, the J gene TRBJ1-5; D is ambiguous. V lost 5 bases, J lost 0 bases, and 11 bases lay in between. CDR3 length equals 15 residues. The germline V gene has CDR1 SGHTA and CDR2 FQGNSA.

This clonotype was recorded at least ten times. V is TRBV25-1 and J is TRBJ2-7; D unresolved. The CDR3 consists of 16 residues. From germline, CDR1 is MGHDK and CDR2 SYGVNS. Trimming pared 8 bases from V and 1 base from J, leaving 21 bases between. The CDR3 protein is CASFRKPLNKSYEQYF. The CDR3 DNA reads TGTGCCAGCTTCCGAAAACCCTTAAATAAGTCCTACGAGCAGTACTTC.

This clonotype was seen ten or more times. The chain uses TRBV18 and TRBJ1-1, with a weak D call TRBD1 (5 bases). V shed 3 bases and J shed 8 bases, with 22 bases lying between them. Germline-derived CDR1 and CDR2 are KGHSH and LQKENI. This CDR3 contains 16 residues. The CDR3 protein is CASSPDLGGRLTEAFF. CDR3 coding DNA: TGTGCCAGCTCACCGGACTTGGGGGGAAGATTGACCGAAGCTTTCTTT. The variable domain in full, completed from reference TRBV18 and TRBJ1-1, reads NAGVMQNPRHLVRRRGQEARLRCSPMKGHSHVYWYRQLPEEGLKFMVYLQKENIIDESGMPKERFSAEFPKEGPSILRIQQVVRGDSAAYFCASSPDLGGRLTEAFFGQGTRLTVV.

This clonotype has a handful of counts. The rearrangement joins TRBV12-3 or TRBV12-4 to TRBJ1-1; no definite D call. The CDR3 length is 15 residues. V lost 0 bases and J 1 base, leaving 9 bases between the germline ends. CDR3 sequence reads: CASSLAPVGNTEAFF. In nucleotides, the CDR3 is TGTGCCAGCAGTTTAGCGCCTGTCGGGAACACTGAAGCTTTCTTT.

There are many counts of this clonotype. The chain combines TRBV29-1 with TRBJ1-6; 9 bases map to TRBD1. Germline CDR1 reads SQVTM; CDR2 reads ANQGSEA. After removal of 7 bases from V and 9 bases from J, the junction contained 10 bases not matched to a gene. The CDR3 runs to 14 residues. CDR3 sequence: CSARGQGKGSPLHF. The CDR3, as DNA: TGCAGCGCCCGGGGACAGGGAAAGGGTTCACCCCTCCACTTT.

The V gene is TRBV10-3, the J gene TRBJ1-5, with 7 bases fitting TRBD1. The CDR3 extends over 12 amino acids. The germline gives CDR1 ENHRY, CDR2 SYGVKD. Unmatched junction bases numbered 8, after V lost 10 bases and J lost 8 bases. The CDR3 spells CATGDRQEPQHF. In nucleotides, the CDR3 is TGTGCCACCGGGGACAGACAAGAGCCCCAGCATTTT.

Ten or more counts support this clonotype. CDR3 nucleotide sequence: TGTGCCAGCAGCTGGGAGGAACCCTACGAGCAGTACTTC. It yields the protein CASSWEEPYEQYF. This chain uses TRBV11-2 with TRBJ2-7, with D possibly TRBD2 on 6 matching bases. From germline, CDR1 is SGHAT and CDR2 FQNNGV. Trimming pared 4 bases from V and 2 bases from J, leaving 9 bases between. The CDR3 totals 13 residues.

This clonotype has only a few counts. The CDR3 region has the DNA TGTGCCAGCAGCGTAAAGGACTATGGCTACACCTTC. Translation: CASSVKDYGYTF. The chain couples TRBV2 to TRBJ1-2, with D uncertain. Germline V gene lookup returns CDR1 SNHLY and CDR2 FYNNEI. Trimming cost V 6 bases and J 3 bases, with 8 bases left between them. This CDR3 has 12 residues. The full variable domain, its missing parts supplied by reference TRBV2 and TRBJ1-2, is EPEVTQTPSHQVTQMGQEVILRCVPISNHLYFYWYRQILGQKVEFLVSFYNNEISEKSEIFDDQFSVERPDGSNFTLKIRSTKLEDSAMYFCASSVKDYGYTFGSGTRLTVV.

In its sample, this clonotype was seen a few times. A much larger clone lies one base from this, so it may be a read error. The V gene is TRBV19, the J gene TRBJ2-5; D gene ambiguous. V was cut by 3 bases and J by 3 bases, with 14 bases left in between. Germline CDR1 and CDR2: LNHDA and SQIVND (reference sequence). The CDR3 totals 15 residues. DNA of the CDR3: TGTGCCAGTAGTATCCACGCAAGGACCAAAGAGACCCAGTACTTC. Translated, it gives CASSIHARTKETQYF.

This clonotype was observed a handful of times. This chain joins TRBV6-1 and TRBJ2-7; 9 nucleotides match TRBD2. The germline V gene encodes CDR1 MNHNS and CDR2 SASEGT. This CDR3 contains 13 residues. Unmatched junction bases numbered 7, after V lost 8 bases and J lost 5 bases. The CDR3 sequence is CASASGGLHEQYF. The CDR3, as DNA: TGTGCCAGCGCCAGCGGGGGGCTTCACGAGCAGTACTTC.

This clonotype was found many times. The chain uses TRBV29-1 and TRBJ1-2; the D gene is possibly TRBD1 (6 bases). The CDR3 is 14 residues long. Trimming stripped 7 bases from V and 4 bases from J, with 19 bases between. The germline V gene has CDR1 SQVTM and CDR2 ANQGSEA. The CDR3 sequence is CSAEIADSVYGYTF. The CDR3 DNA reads TGCAGCGCCGAGATTGCGGACAGCGTCTATGGCTACACCTTC.

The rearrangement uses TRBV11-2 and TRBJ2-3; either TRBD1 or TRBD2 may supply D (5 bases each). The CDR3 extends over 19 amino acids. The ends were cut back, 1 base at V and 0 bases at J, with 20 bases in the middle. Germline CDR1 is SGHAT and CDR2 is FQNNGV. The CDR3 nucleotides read TGTGCCAGCAGCTTAGTCGTTACGATGGGGGACCCGAGCACAGATACGCAGTATTTT. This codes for CASSLVVTMGDPSTDTQYF. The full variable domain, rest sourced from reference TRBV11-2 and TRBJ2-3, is EAGVAQSPRYKIIEKRQSVAFWCNPISGHATLYWYQQILGQGPKLLIQFQNNGVVDDSQLPKDRFSAERLKGVDSTLKIQPAKLEDSAVYLCASSLVVTMGDPSTDTQYFGPGTRLTVL.

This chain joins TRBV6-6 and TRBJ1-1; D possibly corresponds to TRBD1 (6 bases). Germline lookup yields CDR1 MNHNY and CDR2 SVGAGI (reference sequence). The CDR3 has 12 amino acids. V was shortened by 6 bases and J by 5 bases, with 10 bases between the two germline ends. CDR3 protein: CASSRGATEAFF. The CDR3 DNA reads TGTGCCAGCAGCCGGGGGGCGACTGAAGCTTTCTTT.

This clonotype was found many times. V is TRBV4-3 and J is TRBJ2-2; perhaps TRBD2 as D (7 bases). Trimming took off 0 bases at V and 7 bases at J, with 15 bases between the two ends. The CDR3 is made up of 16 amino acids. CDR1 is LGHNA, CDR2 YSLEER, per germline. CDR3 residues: CASSQDLGGAFGELFF. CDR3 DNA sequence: TGCGCCAGCAGCCAAGACCTAGGGGGGGCCTTCGGGGAGCTGTTTTTT.